This T cell receptor beta chain was captured by sequencing in a study of blood T cell repertoires in COVID-19. Study in general: The samples span acute and convalescent COVID-19 from the United States, Italy and Spain. PBMCs, B-cell-depleted T cells, or T cells provided the cDNA or gDNA that made up the material.

In the original workflow: Estimates of nucleated cell counts were drawn from the amplification of reference gene primers. Profiled with immunoSEQ multiplex PCR; TCRdb holds only in-frame clones, not every one. V and J calls and clone size are given by that table; D and trimming were obtained from the DNA. The repertoire includes 40,000 to 50,000 clones, 65% to 90% of them detected once, and about 2.9% sits in the top ten. V trimming: 0 bases; J trimming: 3 bases; junction bases outside the gene matches: 7. The CDR3 loop spans 15 amino acids. Germline assignment: CDR1 GTSNPN and CDR2 SVGIG (reference sequence).

This sequence was found in a woman older than 75 with acute or convalescent COVID-19. The V call is TRBV30, the J call TRBJ1-2; 7 nucleotides line up with TRBD1. Sequences were obtained from peripheral blood. CDR3 region: CAWSVDRLGDYGYTF. The CDR3 DNA sequence: TGTGCCTGGAGTGTGGACAGGCTGGGGGACTATGGCTACACCTTC.